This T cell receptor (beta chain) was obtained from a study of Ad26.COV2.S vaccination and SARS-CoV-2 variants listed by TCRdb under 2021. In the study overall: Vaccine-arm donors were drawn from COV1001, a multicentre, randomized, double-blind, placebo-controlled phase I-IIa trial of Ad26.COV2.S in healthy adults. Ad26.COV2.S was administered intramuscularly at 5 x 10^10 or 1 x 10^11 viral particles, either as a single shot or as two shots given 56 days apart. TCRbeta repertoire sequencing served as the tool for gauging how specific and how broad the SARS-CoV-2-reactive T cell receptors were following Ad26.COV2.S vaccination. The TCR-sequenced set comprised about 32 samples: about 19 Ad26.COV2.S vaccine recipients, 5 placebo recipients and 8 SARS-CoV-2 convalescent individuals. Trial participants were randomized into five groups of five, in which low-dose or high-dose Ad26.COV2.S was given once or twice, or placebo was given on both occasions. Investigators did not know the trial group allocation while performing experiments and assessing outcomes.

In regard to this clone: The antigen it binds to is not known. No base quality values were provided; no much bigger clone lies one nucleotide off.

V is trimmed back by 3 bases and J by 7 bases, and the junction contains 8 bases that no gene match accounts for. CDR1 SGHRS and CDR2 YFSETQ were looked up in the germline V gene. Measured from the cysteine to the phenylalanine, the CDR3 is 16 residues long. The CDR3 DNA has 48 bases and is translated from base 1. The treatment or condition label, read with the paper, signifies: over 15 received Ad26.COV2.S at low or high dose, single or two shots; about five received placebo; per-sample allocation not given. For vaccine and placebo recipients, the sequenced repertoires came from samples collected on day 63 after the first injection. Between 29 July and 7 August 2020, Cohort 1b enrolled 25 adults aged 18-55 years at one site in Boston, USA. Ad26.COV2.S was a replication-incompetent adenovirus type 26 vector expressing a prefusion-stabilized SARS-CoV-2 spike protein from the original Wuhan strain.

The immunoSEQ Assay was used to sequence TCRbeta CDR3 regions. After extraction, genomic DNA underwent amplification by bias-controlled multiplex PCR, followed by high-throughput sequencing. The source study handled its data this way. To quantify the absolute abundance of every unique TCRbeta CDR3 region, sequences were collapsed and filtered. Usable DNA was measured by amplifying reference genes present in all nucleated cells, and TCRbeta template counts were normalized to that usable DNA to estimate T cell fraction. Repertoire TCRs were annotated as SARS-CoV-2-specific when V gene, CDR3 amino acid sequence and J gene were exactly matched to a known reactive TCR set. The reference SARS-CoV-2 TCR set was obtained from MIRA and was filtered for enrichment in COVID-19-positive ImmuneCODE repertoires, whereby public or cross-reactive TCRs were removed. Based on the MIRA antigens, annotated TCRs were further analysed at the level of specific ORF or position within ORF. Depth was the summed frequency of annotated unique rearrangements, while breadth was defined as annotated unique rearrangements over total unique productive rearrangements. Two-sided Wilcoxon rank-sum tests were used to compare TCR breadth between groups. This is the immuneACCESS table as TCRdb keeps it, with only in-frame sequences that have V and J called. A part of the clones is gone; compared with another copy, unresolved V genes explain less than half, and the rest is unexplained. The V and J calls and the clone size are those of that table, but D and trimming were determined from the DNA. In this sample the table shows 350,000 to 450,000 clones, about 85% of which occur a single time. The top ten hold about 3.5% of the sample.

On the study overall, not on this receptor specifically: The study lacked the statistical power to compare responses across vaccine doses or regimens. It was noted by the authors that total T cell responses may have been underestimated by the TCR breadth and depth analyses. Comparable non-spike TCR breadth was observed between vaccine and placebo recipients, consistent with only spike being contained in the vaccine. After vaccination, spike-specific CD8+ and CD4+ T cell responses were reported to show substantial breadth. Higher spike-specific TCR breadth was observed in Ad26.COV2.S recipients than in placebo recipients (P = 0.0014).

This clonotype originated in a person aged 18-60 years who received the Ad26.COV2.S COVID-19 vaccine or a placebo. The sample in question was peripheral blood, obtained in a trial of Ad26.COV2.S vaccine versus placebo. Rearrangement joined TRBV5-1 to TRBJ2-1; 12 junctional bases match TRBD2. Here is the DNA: TGCGCCAGCAGCTCCCCCGAGACTAGCGGGAGAAATGAGCAGTTCTTC. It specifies CASSSPETSGRNEQFF.